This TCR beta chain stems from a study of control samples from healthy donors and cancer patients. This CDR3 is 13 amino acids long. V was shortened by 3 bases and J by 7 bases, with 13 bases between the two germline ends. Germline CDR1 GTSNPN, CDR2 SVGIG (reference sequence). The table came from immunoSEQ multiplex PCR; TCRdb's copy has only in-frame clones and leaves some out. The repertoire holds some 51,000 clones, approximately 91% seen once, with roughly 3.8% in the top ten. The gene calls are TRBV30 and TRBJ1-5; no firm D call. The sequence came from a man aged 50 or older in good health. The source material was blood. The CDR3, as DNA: TGTGCCTGGAGCGGGCAAGGACTACAGCCCCAGCATTTT. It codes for CAWSGQGLQPQHF.